These 2 T cell receptor beta chains were all obtained from the same sample, sequenced in a study of identical twins. TCRdb itself ran the 5' RACE reads through MiXCR, one entry per CDR3 protein. The table lists over 200,000 distinct CDR3 sequences, under 12% of them singletons, with 9% to 10% in the top ten. Sequenced input: memory T cells sorted from blood. The receptor source for this set is a man aged 45-60 years in good health.

The chain recombines TRBV20-1 with TRBJ2-2; the D gene is possibly TRBD1 (6 bases). The germline V gene encodes CDR1 DFQATT and CDR2 SNEGSKA (reference sequence). This CDR3 comprises 14 residues. The ends were cut back, 2 bases at V and 5 bases at J, with 12 bases in the middle. CDR3 residues: CSARPRGVTGELFF. In DNA form, the CDR3 reads TGCAGTGCTAGACCCAGGGGTGTTACCGGGGAGCTGTTTTTT.

This clonotype has ten or more counts. This chain links TRBV6-1 with TRBJ1-2; the D is unclear. CDR3 length: 13 amino acids. Germline values: CDR1 MNHNS, CDR2 SASEGT. Trimming stripped 6 bases from V and 8 bases from J, with 16 bases between. The CDR3 nucleotides read TGTGCCAGCAGCCGAAGAGGGCAAGGAGGCTACACCTTC. Amino acids: CASSRRGQGGYTF.